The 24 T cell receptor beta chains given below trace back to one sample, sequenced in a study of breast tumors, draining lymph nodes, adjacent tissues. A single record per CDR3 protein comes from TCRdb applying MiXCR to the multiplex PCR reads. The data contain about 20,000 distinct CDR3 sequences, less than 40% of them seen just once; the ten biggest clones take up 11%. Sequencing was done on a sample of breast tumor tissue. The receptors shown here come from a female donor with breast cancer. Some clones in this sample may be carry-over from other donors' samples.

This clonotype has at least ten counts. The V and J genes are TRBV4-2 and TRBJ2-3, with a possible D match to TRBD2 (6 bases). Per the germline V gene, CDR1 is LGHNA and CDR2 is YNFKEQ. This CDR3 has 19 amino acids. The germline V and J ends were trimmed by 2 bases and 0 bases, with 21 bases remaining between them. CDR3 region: CASSQTPRSSAPSTDTQYF. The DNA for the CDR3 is TGTGCCAGCAGCCAAACACCCCGCTCTAGCGCTCCTAGCACAGATACGCAGTATTTT.

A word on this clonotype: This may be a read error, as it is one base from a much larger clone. CDR3: CASSVVRGKYSGELFF. Written as DNA, the CDR3 is TGTGCCAGTAGTGTAGTACGGGGGAAATATTCCGGGGAGCTGTTTTTT. The genes are TRBV19 and TRBJ2-2; D might be TRBD2 (6 bases). The CDR3 length is 16 residues. V was cut by 5 bases and J by 6 bases, with 19 bases left in between. The germline CDR1 and CDR2 sequences are LNHDA and SQIVND (reference sequence).

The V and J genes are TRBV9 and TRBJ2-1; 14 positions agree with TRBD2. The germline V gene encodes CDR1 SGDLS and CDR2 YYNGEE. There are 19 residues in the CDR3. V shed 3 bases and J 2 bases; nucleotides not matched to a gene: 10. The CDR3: CASSAIGGLAGVPYNEQFF. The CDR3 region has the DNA TGTGCCAGCAGCGCCATAGGGGGACTAGCGGGAGTTCCCTACAATGAGCAGTTCTTC.

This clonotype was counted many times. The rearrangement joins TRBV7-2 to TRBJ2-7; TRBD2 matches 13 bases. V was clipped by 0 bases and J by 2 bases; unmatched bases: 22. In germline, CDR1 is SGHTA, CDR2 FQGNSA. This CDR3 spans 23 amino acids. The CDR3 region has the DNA TGTGCCAGCAGCTTAGCGCTAGGAAGGTTGGAACTAGCGGGAGGGTCATGGACCTACGAGCAGTACTTC. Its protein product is CASSLALGRLELAGGSWTYEQYF.

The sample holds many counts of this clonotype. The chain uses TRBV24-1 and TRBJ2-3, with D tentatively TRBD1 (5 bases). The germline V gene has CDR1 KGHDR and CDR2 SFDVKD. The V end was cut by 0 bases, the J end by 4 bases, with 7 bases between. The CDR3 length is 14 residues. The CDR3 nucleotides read TGTGCCACCAGTGATTTGCCAGGGTCAGATACGCAGTATTTT. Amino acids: CATSDLPGSDTQYF.

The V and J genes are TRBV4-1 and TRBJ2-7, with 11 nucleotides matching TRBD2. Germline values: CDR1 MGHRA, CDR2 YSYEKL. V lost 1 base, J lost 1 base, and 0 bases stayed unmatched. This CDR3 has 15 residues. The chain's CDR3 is CASSQGLAGSYEQYF. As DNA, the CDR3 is TGCGCCAGCAGCCAAGGACTAGCGGGGTCCTACGAGCAGTACTTC.

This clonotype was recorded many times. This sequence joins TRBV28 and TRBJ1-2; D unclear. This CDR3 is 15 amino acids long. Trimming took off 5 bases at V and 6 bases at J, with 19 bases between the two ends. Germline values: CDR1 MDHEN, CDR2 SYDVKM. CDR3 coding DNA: TGTGCCAGCAGTCACGACGGCCCCACTGAGAATGGCTACACCTTC. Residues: CASSHDGPTENGYTF.

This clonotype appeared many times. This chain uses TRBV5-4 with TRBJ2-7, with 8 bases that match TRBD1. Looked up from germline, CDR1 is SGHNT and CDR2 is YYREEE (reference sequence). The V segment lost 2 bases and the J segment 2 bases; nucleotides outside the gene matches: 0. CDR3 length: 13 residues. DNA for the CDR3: TGTGCCAGCAGCTTACAGGGGGCCTACGAGCAGTACTTC. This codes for CASSLQGAYEQYF.

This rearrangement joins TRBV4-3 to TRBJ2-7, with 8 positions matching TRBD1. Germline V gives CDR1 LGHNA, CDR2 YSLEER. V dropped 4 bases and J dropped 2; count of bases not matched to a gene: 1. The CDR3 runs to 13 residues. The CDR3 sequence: CASSPDRAYEQYF. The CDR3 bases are TGCGCCAGCAGCCCGGACAGGGCCTACGAGCAGTACTTC.

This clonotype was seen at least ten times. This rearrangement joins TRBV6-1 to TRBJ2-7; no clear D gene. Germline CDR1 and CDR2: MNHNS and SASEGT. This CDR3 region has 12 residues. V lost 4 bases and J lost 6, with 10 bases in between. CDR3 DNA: TGTGCCAGCAGTGGTCTAGGTGCCGAGCAGTACTTC. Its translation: CASSGLGAEQYF.

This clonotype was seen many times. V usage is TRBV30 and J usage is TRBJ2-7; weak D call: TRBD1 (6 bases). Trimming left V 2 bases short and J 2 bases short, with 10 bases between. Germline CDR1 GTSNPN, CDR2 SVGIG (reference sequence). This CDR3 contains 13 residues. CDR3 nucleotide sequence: TGTGCCTGGAGTACGCCAGGGGCCTACGAGCAGTACTTC. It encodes CAWSTPGAYEQYF.

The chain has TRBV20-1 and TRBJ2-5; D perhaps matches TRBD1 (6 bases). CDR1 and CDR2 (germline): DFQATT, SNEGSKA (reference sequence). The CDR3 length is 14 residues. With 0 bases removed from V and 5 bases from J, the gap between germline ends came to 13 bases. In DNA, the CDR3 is TGCAGTGCTAGAGATGGACAGCCAAGGGAGACCCAGTACTTC. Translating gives CSARDGQPRETQYF.

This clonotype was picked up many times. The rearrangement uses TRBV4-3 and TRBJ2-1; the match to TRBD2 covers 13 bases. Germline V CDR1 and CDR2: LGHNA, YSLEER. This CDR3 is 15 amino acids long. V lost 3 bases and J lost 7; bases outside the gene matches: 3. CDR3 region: CASSHGLAGENEQFF. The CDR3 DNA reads TGCGCCAGCAGCCACGGACTAGCGGGAGAAAATGAGCAGTTCTTC.

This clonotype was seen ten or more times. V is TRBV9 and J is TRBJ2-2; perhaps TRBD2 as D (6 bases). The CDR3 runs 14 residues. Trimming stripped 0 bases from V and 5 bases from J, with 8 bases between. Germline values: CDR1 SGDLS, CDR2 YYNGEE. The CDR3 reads CASSVGRATGELFF. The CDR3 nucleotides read TGTGCCAGCAGCGTAGGGAGGGCGACCGGGGAGCTGTTTTTT.

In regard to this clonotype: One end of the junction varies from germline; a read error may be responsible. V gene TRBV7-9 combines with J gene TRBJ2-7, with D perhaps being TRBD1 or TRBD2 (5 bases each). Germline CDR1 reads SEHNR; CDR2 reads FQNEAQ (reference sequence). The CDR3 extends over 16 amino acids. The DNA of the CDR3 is TGTGCCAGCAGTCCGCCCTTAGGGGAGACCTCCAACGAGCAGTACTTC. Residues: CASSPPLGETSNEQYF.

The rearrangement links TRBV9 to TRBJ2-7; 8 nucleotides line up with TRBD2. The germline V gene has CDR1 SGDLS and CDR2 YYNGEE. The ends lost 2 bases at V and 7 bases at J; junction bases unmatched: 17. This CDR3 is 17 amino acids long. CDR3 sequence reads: CASSVQTGGLGLGEQYF. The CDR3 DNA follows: TGTGCCAGCAGCGTGCAGACCGGGGGACTAGGTCTCGGAGAGCAGTACTTC.

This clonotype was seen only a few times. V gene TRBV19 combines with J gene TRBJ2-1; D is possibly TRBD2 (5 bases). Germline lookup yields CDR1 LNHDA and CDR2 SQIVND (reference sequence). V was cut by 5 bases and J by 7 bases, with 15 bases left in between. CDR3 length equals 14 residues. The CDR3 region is CASSYSSGGNEQFF. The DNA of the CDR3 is TGTGCCAGTAGTTATTCTTCCGGCGGGAATGAGCAGTTCTTC.

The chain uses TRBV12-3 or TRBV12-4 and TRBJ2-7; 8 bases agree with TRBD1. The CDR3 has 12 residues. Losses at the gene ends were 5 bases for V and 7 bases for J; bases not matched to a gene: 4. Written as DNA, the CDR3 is TGTGCCAGCAGTCTAACAGGGGGTGAGCAGTACTTC. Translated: CASSLTGGEQYF.

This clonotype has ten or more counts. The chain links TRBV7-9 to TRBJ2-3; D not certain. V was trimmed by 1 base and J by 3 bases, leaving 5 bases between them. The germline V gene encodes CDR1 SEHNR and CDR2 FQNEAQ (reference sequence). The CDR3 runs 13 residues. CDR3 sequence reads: CASSLEMTDTQYF. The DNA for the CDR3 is TGTGCCAGCAGCTTAGAGATGACAGATACGCAGTATTTT.

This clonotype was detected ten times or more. This CDR3 is CASSYSLRSYGYTF. CDR3 DNA sequence: TGTGCCAGCAGTTACAGCCTACGGAGCTATGGCTACACCTTC. The V and J genes are TRBV6-5 and TRBJ1-2, with unresolved D. The germline gives CDR1 MNHEY, CDR2 SVGAGI. The CDR3 consists of 14 residues. Trimming cost V 2 bases and J 4 bases, with 11 bases left between them.

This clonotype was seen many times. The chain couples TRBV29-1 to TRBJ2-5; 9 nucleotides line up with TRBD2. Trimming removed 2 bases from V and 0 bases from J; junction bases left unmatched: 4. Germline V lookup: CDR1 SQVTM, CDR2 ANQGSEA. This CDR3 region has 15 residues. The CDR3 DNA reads TGCAGCGTTGAAAGTCTAGCGGGGTACCAAGAGACCCAGTACTTC. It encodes CSVESLAGYQETQYF.

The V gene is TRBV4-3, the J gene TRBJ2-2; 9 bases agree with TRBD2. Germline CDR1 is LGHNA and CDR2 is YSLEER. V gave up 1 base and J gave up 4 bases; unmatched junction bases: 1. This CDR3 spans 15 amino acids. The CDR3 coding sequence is TGCGCCAGCAGCCAAGGTAGCGGGAGCACCGGGGAGCTGTTTTTT. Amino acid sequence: CASSQGSGSTGELFF.

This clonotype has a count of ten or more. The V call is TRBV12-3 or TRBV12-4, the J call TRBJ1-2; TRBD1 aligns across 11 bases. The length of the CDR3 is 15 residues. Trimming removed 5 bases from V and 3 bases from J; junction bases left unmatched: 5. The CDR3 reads CASSPRTGGYYGYTF. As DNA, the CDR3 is TGTGCCAGCAGTCCCCGGACAGGGGGCTACTATGGCTACACCTTC.

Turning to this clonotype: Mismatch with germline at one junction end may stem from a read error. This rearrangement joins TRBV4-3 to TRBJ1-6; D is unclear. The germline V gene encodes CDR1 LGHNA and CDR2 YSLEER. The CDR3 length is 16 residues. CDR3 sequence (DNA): TGCGCCAGCAGCCAAGAAATAGAGCCTTATAATTCACCCCCCCACTTT. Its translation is CASSQEIEPYNSPPHF.